The clone carrying this T cell receptor beta chain has ten or more counts. The data are from a study of neurological immune-mediated disorders. By 5'RACE with 10-nucleotide random UMIs, the cDNA was made. Whenever a sequencing run was performed, it yielded over 160 million TCR-beta sequences from 15-18 subjects. TCRdb itself ran the 5' RACE reads through MiXCR, one entry per CDR3 protein. This sample yields under 35,000 distinct CDR3 sequences, of which around 25% are seen a single time; 30% belongs to the top ten. The CDR3 is made up of 14 amino acids. V shed 4 bases and J 3 bases; nucleotides not matched to a gene: 4. Germline V gives CDR1 SGHRS, CDR2 YFSETQ. The cell input for sorted libraries was more than 750,000, and those cells were CD4+ or CD8+ T cells.

The specimen sequenced was CD4+ T cells from blood. The genes are TRBV5-1 and TRBJ1-1; 9 positions match TRBD1. This TCR came from a man aged 45-65 years with HTLV-1-associated myelopathy (HAM/TSP). DNA for the CDR3: TGCGCCAGCAGCGTAACAGGGGGCCACACTGAAGCTTTCTTT. It encodes CASSVTGGHTEAFF.